This T cell receptor (beta chain) is from a study of T cell responses to AZD1222 COVID-19 vaccine. Clones were read by immunoSEQ multiplex PCR, and TCRdb kept only the in-frame ones, dropping some. The sample holds under 200,000 clones, around 94% seen once. The clonotype was recovered from an adult who received the MenACWY meningococcal vaccine as a control. The sample here was peripheral blood, taken 28 days after the second dose of the MenACWY control vaccine.

The CDR3 sequence is CASSQDSPAGANVLTF. In DNA form, the CDR3 reads TGTGCCAGCAGCCAAGATTCGCCTGCGGGGGCCAACGTCCTGACTTTC. V usage is TRBV3-1 (or the pseudogene TRBV3-2) and J usage is TRBJ2-6; the D is unclear. Trimming cost V 0 bases and J 4 bases, with 10 bases left between them. Germline V lookup: CDR1 LGHDT, CDR2 YNNKEL (reference sequence). CDR3 length: 16 amino acids.